This T cell receptor beta chain was captured in a study of T cells in tumors after PD-1 blockade. At the level of the study: Excluded were patients with checkpoint blockade, immunosuppressants, or radiotherapy or other anti-cancer therapy within 4 weeks. During anti-PD-1 treatment, some patients continued daily vismodegib 150 mg.

Findings and limits, study-wide: Some novel exhausted tumor clones appeared in pre-treatment blood, suggesting peripheral recruitment.

About this clone: The antigen is undetermined.

V dropped 0 bases and J dropped 5 bases, with 8 bases sitting between them. The CDR3 is 14 residues long. Germline CDR1 MNHNS, CDR2 SASEGT. Input was roughly 600 ng to 6,004 ng of genomic DNA from tumor or blood. The data were produced by immunoSEQ multiplex PCR, yet TCRdb's version contains in-frame clones alone and is incomplete. Here the sample spans roughly 50,000 clones, roughly 80% being singletons. The chain couples TRBV6-1 to TRBJ2-1; D possibly uses TRBD1 or TRBD2 (5 bases each). The origin of this receptor is a human donor with basal cell carcinoma. The specimen was PBMCs, collected before anti-PD-1 treatment. The DNA of the CDR3 is TGTGCCAGCAGTGAAGCGATGGGGGACAATGAGCAGTTCTTC. The encoded protein is CASSEAMGDNEQFF.